This T cell receptor (beta chain) was obtained from a study of blood T cell repertoires in COVID-19 (TCRdb year 2020). With regard to the full study: The collaborator samples originated in the United States, Italy and Spain and spanned the acute and convalescent phases of COVID-19. Nearly every sample came with metadata listing a de-identified subject ID, COVID-19 status, age in years and sex. The repertoires were made available in a free public database intended to serve as a resource for research on the immune response to SARS-CoV-2. The material from the prospective study consisted of cDNA or gDNA derived from T cells, B-cell-depleted T cells, or PBMCs. HLA class I and class II types, where available, came from metadata supplied by the sample provider rather than from assay-based typing. Subjects who had been exposed to COVID-19, were actively infected with it, or had recovered from it provided the deeply sampled blood TCRbeta repertoires that made up the dataset. Samples were obtained from the ongoing ImmuneRACE study (first 160 participants) and from over 1,000 subjects provided by 6 global collaborators. The paper as a whole reports these results and caveats: How much clinical and demographic metadata was included differed by source and by participant, and the metadata was provided uncurated.

Worth noting for this clone: The antigen this receptor binds is unknown. No much larger clone exists at a distance of one base, and base qualities are not known.

In the germline V gene, CDR1 corresponds to SGHTA and CDR2 to FQGNSA. The CDR3, cysteine through phenylalanine, is 14 amino acids long. The entry retains the CDR3 DNA only, 42 bases that are in frame from base 1. V loses 5 bases, J loses 1 base, and the germline ends lie 12 bases apart. Whole blood was collected in K2EDTA tubes by collaborating institutions according to the institutions' own protocols. For TCRbeta analysis, collaborators shipped samples as frozen whole blood, isolated PBMCs, or DNA extracted from either of those sample types. The immunoSEQ Assay, a bias-controlled multiplex PCR, was used to amplify TCRbeta CDR3 regions from genomic DNA. As for how the authors treated the data: The number of nucleated cells in each sample was estimated by amplification of reference gene primers within the assay. To quantify the absolute abundance of each unique TCRbeta CDR3 rearrangement, sequence reads were collapsed and filtered. For each sample, productive Simpson clonality was calculated by taking the square root of Simpson's diversity index across productive rearrangements. Entries here come from immuneACCESS through TCRdb and include only in-frame sequences with V and J called. Some clones fail to appear in such tables; in the studies checked, an unresolved V gene covers under half of the shortfall, and the cause of the remainder is unknown. V, J and clone size derive from that table, while D and trimming were established from the DNA sequence. For this sample the table gives fewer than 500,000 clones, of which 81% were detected only once. Clones ranked in the top ten supply roughly 1.1% of the sample.

The receptor comes from a human donor with acute or convalescent COVID-19. The donor label of this sample is uncertain. The material sequenced was peripheral blood. Recombination joined TRBV7-2 with TRBJ2-7; matching of 6 bases hints at TRBD2 as the D gene. The CDR3 in this case is CASSRGGVSYEQYF. The sequenced DNA is TGTGCCAGCAGCCGTGGAGGGGTATCCTACGAGCAGTACTTC.